This T cell receptor beta chain was sequenced in a study of blood T cells in healthy people across ages. The use of a sample-barcoded 5' primer and a J-beta primer mix characterized a second PCR of about 7 to 12 cycles. The template-switch adaptor was a 5' adaptor with 12 random nucleotides. It tagged each cDNA molecule. Each CDR3 protein gets one entry after TCRdb re-called the 5' RACE reads with MiXCR. This table has nearly 800,000 distinct CDR3 sequences, more than 50% appearing once. Study-wide points: Higher diversity and more naive CD4+ cells were features of long-lived donors, compared to aged donors.

Researchers collected roughly 10 milliliters of peripheral blood from every single donor. The germline gives CDR1 SGHVS, CDR2 FQNEAQ. V lost 6 bases and J lost 9; bases outside the gene matches: 6. This CDR3 spans 14 amino acids. This clonotype was seen more than once but under ten times. Its antigen remains unidentified. V gene TRBV7-8 combines with J gene TRBJ2-1; 12 nucleotides agree with TRBD2. The TCR was taken from a man aged 35 to 55 in good health. Specimen: blood. The DNA of the CDR3 is TGTGCCAGCAGGAGACTAGCGGGGGTTGTTGAGCAGTTCTTC. Translated, it gives CASRRLAGVVEQFF.